This TCR beta chain was recovered during a study of PD-L1 blockade in urothelial cancer. Whole-study context: Each participant's history included 0 to 3 prior chemotherapy regimens. Blood was tested 3 weeks (second dose) and 6 weeks into treatment.

Added to each PCR by spiking were synthetic TCR analog templates. Clones were read by immunoSEQ multiplex PCR, and TCRdb kept only the in-frame ones, dropping some. The sample contains about 39,000 clones, roughly 90% of which appear only once. V gave up 3 bases and J gave up 2 bases; unmatched junction bases: 10. This CDR3 has 18 residues. Germline V gene data show CDR1 as LNHNV and CDR2 as YYDKDF (reference sequence). V is TRBV15 and J is TRBJ2-3; 11 bases line up with TRBD2. This sample comprised PBMCs, obtained around atezolizumab (anti-PD-L1) treatment. The sequence was obtained from a man between 60 and 70 years old with urothelial cancer. The CDR3 nucleotides read TGTGCCACCAGCAGGGAACTTACTAGCGGGGGTACCACAGATACGCAGTATTTT. Its protein product is CATSRELTSGGTTDTQYF. Drawing the rest from reference TRBV15 and TRBJ2-3, the complete variable domain is DAMVIQNPRYQVTQFGKPVTLSCSQTLNHNVMYWYQQKSSQAPKLLFHYYDKDFNNEADTPDNFQSRRPNTSFCFLDIRSPGLGDTAMYLCATSRELTSGGTTDTQYFGPGTRLTVL.